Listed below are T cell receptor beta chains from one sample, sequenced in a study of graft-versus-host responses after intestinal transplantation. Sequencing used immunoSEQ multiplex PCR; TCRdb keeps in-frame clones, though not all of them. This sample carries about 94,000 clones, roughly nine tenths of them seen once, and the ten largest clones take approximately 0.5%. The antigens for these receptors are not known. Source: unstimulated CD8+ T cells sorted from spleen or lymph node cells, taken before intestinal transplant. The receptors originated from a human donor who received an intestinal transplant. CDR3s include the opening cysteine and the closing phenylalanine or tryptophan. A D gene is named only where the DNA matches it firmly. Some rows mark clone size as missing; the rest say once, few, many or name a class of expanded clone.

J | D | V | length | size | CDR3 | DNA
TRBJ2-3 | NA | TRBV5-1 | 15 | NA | CASIYADFGTDTQYF | TGCGCCAGCATTTACGCGGACTTCGGGACAGATACGCAGTATTTT
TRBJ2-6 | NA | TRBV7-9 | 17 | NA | CASSSPSLLTGANVLTF | TGTGCCAGCAGCTCACCGAGCCTTCTTACTGGGGCCAACGTCCTGACTTTC
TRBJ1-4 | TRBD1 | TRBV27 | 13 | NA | CASSPTGEEKLFF | TGTGCCAGCAGTCCGACAGGGGAGGAAAAACTGTTTTTT
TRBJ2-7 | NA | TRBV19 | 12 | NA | CASSPDRAEQYF | TGTGCCAGTAGCCCGGACAGAGCCGAGCAGTACTTC
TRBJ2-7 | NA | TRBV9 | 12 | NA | CASSVALGEQYF | TGTGCCAGCAGCGTAGCCCTAGGCGAGCAGTACTTC
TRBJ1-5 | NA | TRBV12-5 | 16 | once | CASGLAGEGSNQPQHF | TGTGCTAGTGGTTTGGCAGGGGAGGGAAGCAATCAGCCCCAGCATTTT
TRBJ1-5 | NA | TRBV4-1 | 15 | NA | CASSPIAGSNQPQHF | TGCGCCAGCAGCCCGATAGCCGGGTCCAATCAGCCCCAGCATTTT
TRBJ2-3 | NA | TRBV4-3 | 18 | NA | CASSQDPPGVGGTDTQYF | TGCGCCAGCAGCCAAGATCCCCCGGGGGTCGGTGGGACAGATACGCAGTATTTT
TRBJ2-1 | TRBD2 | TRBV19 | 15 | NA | CASSLYAGGRNEQFF | TGTGCCAGTAGTCTCTATGCGGGGGGTCGAAATGAGCAGTTCTTC
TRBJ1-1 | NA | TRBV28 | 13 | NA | CASSLKRNTEAFF | TGTGCCAGCAGTTTAAAGAGGAACACTGAAGCTTTCTTT
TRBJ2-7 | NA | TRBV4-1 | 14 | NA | CASSQEGGPTEQYF | TGTGCCAGCAGCCAAGAGGGGGGACCCACCGAGCAGTACTTC
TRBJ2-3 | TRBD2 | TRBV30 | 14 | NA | CAWTDLGLVDTQYF | TGTGCCTGGACTGACCTAGGACTAGTGGATACGCAGTATTTT
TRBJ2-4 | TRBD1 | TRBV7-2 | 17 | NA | CASSLALGQGRENIQYF | TGTGCCAGCAGCTTAGCGTTGGGACAGGGAAGGGAAAACATTCAGTACTTC
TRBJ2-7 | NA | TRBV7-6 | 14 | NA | CASSLGEGVYEQYF | TGTGCCAGCAGCTTAGGAGAGGGGGTCTACGAGCAGTACTTC
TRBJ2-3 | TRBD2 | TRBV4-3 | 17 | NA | CASSPSLAGGITDTQYF | TGCGCCAGCAGCCCATCCTTAGCGGGGGGAATCACAGATACGCAGTATTTT
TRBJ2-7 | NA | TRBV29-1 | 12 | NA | CNALSPGSEQYF | TGCAACGCTCTATCCCCAGGGTCCGAGCAGTACTTC
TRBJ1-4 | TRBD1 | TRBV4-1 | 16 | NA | CASSPLSGQGIGKLFF | TGCGCCAGCAGCCCCCTATCGGGACAGGGTATCGGAAAACTGTTTTTT
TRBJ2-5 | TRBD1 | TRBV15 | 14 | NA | CATSRDGTEETQYF | TGTGCCACCAGCAGAGATGGGACAGAAGAGACCCAGTACTTC
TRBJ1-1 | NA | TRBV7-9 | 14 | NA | CASRGWGDGTEAFF | TGTGCCAGCAGGGGGTGGGGGGACGGGACTGAAGCTTTCTTT
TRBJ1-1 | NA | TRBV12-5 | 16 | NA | CASGLVGALETGAPLF | TGTGCTAGTGGTTTGGTAGGGGCGTTAGAAACTGGAGCACCCCTCTTT
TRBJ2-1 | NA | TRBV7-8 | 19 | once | CASSWAPSLRDNSYNEQFF | TGTGCCAGCAGCTGGGCACCTTCACTCCGGGACAACTCCTACAATGAGCAGTTCTTC
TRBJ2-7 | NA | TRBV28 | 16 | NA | CASSFPPSANHYEQYF | TGTGCCAGCAGTTTTCCGCCGAGCGCGAACCACTACGAGCAGTACTTC
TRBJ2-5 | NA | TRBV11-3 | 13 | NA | CASSLQREETQYF | TGTGCCAGCAGCTTACAGCGGGAAGAGACCCAGTACTTC
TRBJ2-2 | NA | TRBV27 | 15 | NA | CASSFGGDGTGELFF | TGTGCCAGCAGTTTCGGCGGGGATGGCACCGGGGAGCTGTTTTTT
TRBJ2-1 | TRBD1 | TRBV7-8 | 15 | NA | CASSPFRDRANEQFF | TGTGCCAGCAGCCCCTTTAGGGACAGGGCAAATGAGCAGTTCTTC
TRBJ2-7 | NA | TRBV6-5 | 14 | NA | CASSYSINRDEQYF | TGTGCCAGCAGTTACTCGATAAACAGGGACGAGCAGTACTTC
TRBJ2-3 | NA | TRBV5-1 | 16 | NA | CASSLFSGDSTDTQYF | TGCGCCAGCAGCTTGTTTTCGGGAGACAGCACAGATACGCAGTATTTT
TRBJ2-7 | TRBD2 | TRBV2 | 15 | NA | CASSEGGVESYEQYF | TGTGCCAGCAGTGAGGGGGGGGTGGAATCCTACGAGCAGTACTTC
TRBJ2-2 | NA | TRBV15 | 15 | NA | CATSRVRQAHGELFF | TGTGCCACCAGCAGAGTACGGCAGGCCCACGGGGAGCTGTTTTTT
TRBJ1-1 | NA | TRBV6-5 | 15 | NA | CASSYIGEINTEAFF | TGTGCCAGCAGTTACATCGGGGAAATAAACACTGAAGCTTTCTTT
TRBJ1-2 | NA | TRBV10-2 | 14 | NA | CASSEYRPKYGYTF | TGCGCCAGCAGTGAGTACAGACCAAAATATGGCTACACCTTC
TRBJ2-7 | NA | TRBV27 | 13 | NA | CASRFSGSYEQYF | TGTGCCAGCAGATTTAGCGGATCCTACGAGCAGTACTTC
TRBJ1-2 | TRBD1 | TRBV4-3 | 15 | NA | CASSQALDRDYGYTF | TGCGCCAGCAGCCAAGCTCTAGACAGGGACTATGGCTACACCTTC
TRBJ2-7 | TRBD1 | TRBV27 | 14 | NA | CASSLGTGPDEQYF | TGTGCCAGCAGTTTAGGGACAGGGCCCGACGAGCAGTACTTC
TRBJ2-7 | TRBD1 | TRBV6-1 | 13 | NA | CASSAGGADEQYF | TGTGCCAGCAGTGCAGGGGGCGCGGACGAGCAGTACTTC
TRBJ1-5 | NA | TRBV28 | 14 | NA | CASSFLGGTMPQHF | TGTGCCAGCAGTTTTTTGGGGGGGACGATGCCCCAGCATTTT
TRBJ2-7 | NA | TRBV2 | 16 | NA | CASSEGGSSASYEQYF | TGTGCCAGCAGTGAAGGGGGTTCTAGCGCCTCCTACGAGCAGTACTTC
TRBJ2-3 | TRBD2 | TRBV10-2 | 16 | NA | CASSEELAIGTDTQYF | TGCGCCAGCAGTGAGGAACTAGCGATCGGCACAGATACGCAGTATTTT
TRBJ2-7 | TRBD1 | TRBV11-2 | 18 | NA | CASSSGEYWDSSSYEQCF | TGTGCCAGCAGCTCCGGAGAGTATTGGGACAGCAGCTCCTACGAGCAGTGCTTC
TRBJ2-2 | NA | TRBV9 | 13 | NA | CASSVEGTGELFF | TGTGCCAGCAGCGTAGAGGGGACCGGGGAGCTGTTTTTT
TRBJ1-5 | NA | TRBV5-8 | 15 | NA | CASSEDMNSNQPQHF | TGTGCCAGCAGCGAGGACATGAATAGCAATCAGCCCCAGCATTTT
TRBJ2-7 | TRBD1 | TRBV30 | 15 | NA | CAWSRDRVPSYEQYF | TGTGCCTGGAGTCGCGACAGGGTACCCTCCTACGAGCAGTACTTC
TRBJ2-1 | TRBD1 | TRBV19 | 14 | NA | CASSAGTGSFEQFF | TGTGCCAGTAGCGCCGGGACAGGGAGCTTTGAGCAGTTCTTC
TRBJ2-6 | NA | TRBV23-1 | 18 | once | CASSRRRAGSSGANVLTF | TGCGCCAGCAGCCGGAGGCGGGCAGGCAGCTCTGGGGCCAACGTCCTGACTTTC
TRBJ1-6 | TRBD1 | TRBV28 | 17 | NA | CASSPSEGARAFQPLHF | TGTGCCAGCAGTCCCTCTGAGGGGGCGAGGGCCTTTCAACCCCTCCACTTT
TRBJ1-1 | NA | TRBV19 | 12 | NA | CASSIAGTEAFF | TGTGCCAGTAGTATAGCCGGCACTGAAGCTTTCTTT
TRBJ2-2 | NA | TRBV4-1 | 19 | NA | CASSQGTGNLLAPTGELFF | TGCGCCAGCAGCCAAGGGACAGGGAACCTACTAGCGCCCACCGGGGAGCTGTTTTTT